The clone carrying this T cell receptor beta chain has a handful of counts. Its specificity is not known. The sample belongs to a study of CD8 T cells in ankylosing spondylitis. General study points: Among TCR beta sequences, a motif of fewer than 10 highly homologous variants appeared characteristic of ankylosing spondylitis blood. Matched synovial fluid from ankylosing spondylitis patients was reported to be enriched for disease-linked clones.

V was clipped by 6 bases and J by 4 bases; unmatched bases: 8. This CDR3 spans 16 amino acids. The germline CDR1 and CDR2 sequences are ENHRY and SYGVKD. Scientists made TCR beta libraries using quantitative 5'-RACE with molecular barcodes. From the 5' RACE reads, TCRdb called clonotypes with MiXCR, one entry per CDR3 protein. The data contain hundreds of thousands of distinct CDR3 sequences, roughly 10% of them singletons. The sample comprised blood, either unsorted or a sorted T cell fraction (not recorded which). The clonotype was recovered from a male donor with ankylosing spondylitis. This chain links TRBV10-3 with TRBJ2-1; 11 positions match TRBD1. The chain's CDR3 is CAIREPGTGGYNEQFF. CDR3 nucleotide sequence: TGTGCCATCAGGGAACCCGGGACAGGGGGATACAATGAGCAGTTCTTC.